The table lists the clone carrying this T cell receptor (beta chain) with a few counts. The source of the sample is a study of CD8+ T cells in alopecia areata. CD4+ cells from about 5 patients underwent sorting into CD25+CD127- cells. The CDR3 loop spans 14 amino acids. J lost 3 bases, V lost 4 bases, and 1 base had no gene match. Germline V gene sequence: CDR1 SGHNT, CDR2 YYREEE (reference sequence). In each case, RNA was isolated and then reverse transcribed into cDNA as the sequencing template. This table comes from immunoSEQ multiplex PCR, and its TCRdb copy is limited to in-frame clones, with some not included. This repertoire shows tens of thousands of clones, over 50% found once; its top ten account for less than 2%.

The sequence came from a human donor with alopecia areata. This sequence joins TRBV5-4 and TRBJ2-2; the match to TRBD2 covers 9 bases. Sequenced material: CD4+ Tregs sorted from blood. The CDR3 DNA sequence: TGTGCCAGCAGCGGGACTAGCTACACCGGGGAGCTGTTTTTT. It encodes CASSGTSYTGELFF.